The 8 T cell receptor beta chains below all came from one sample that was sequenced in a study of blood T cell repertoires in COVID-19. Some clones are missing from TCRdb's copy, which holds only in-frame ones; the method was immunoSEQ multiplex PCR. The top ten clones hold about 6.1% of a sample with 5,000 to 6,000 clones, under 90% of them seen once. Sequencing was performed on peripheral blood. The receptors were sampled from a man between 60 and 75 years old with acute or convalescent COVID-19.

This chain links TRBV6-2 or TRBV6-3 with TRBJ2-1, with TRBD1 matching over 9 bases. The CDR3 covers 13 residues. Germline V gene lookup returns CDR1 MNHEY and CDR2 SVGEGT. The J segment lost 4 bases and the V segment lost 5 bases, leaving 0 bases of the junction unmatched. CDR3 amino acids: CASSGTGYNEQFF. The CDR3 region has the DNA TGTGCCAGCAGTGGGACAGGGTACAATGAGCAGTTCTTC.

CDR3 nucleotide sequence: TGTGCCAGCAGCCCCGTCGGGCGGGAGGTCACCGGGGAGCTGTTTTTT. It codes for CASSPVGREVTGELFF. The rearrangement links TRBV7-9 to TRBJ2-2, with 8 positions matching TRBD2. V trimming: 5 bases; J trimming: 4 bases; junction bases outside the gene matches: 9. The CDR3 totals 16 residues. Germline assignment: CDR1 SEHNR and CDR2 FQNEAQ (reference sequence).

V is TRBV6-1 and J is TRBJ1-2; 9 bases match TRBD1. V shed 3 bases and J 5 bases; nucleotides not matched to a gene: 4. The germline gives CDR1 MNHNS, CDR2 SASEGT. The CDR3 is made up of 14 amino acids. DNA for the CDR3: TGTGCCAGCAGTGAGGGGACAGGGCTATATGGCTACACCTTC. It specifies CASSEGTGLYGYTF.

The gene calls are TRBV2 and TRBJ1-1, with 10 bases aligning to TRBD1. The ends lost 4 bases at V and 4 bases at J; junction bases unmatched: 3. This CDR3 spans 14 amino acids. Germline CDR1 SNHLY, CDR2 FYNNEI. The CDR3 region has the DNA TGTGCCAGCAGTGGTGGGACAGGGGTCACTGAAGCTTTCTTT. The encoded protein is CASSGGTGVTEAFF.

This sequence joins TRBV6-2 or TRBV6-3 and TRBJ1-6; D call uncertain. Germline lookup yields CDR1 MNHEY and CDR2 SVGEGT. The CDR3 is 14 residues long. Between the trimmed V and J ends, which lost 8 bases and 7 bases, there was a span of 15 bases. The CDR3 DNA reads TGTGCCAGCCGCCCACCGGGGAGGAATTCACCCCTCCACTTT. Its translation is CASRPPGRNSPLHF.

This chain connects TRBV25-1 to TRBJ2-1; D might be TRBD1 (5 bases). V lost 5 bases and J 7 bases, leaving 9 bases between the germline ends. Looked up from germline, CDR1 is MGHDK and CDR2 is SYGVNS. The CDR3 length is 12 residues. Here the CDR3 DNA reads TGTGCCAGCAGTCCACAGGAAAATGAGCAGTTCTTC. Protein product: CASSPQENEQFF.

The genes are TRBV24-1 and TRBJ2-2; perhaps TRBD1 as D (5 bases). In germline, CDR1 is KGHDR, CDR2 SFDVKD. This CDR3 is 16 amino acids long. Trimming pared 5 bases from V and 5 bases from J, leaving 17 bases between. CDR3 amino acids: CATSGGREAATGELFF. CDR3 nucleotides: TGTGCCACCAGTGGAGGCAGGGAAGCCGCTACCGGGGAGCTGTTTTTT.

This clone was seen just once. The chain couples TRBV5-8 to TRBJ2-5; 15 positions agree with TRBD2. Trimming took 6 bases from V and 2 from J; bases not matched to a gene: 11. Germline loops: CDR1 SGHTS, CDR2 YDEGEE. This CDR3 spans 18 amino acids. CDR3 in amino acids: CASILRGLAGGKQETQYF. The DNA for the CDR3 is TGTGCCAGCATCCTCCGGGGACTAGCGGGGGGAAAACAAGAGACCCAGTACTTC.